This TCR beta chain emerged from a study of brain T cells in children with intractable seizures (dated by TCRdb to the early 2020s). Background for the entire study: A NanoString immunology panel was first used to screen resected brain tissue from 53 pediatric epilepsy surgery cases for immune gene transcripts. Among the 12 selected surgery cases, eight also had pre-surgery blood sequenced, leaving four with brain tissue only.

The immunoSEQ assay was used to generate TCR beta chain sequences from genomic DNA. From the authors' description of their analysis: Any CDR3 sequence that did not begin with the conserved framework cysteine at position 104 was removed by hand. To get clonality, the normalized Shannon's Diversity Index was subtracted from one, giving values from 0 (maximal diversity) to 1 (oligoclonal). To check whether a given CDR3 had different frequencies in two samples, for example brain versus blood, chi-squared comparison-of-proportions tests were used. Public clonotypes were identified by searching immuneACCESS, and similarity to known antiviral clonotypes was assessed with the VDJdb browser. The clones in this table, taken by TCRdb from immuneACCESS, are in-frame only. Not every clone is retained; where verified, under half of the shortfall comes from an unresolved V gene, and the cause of the rest is unknown. The V and J calls and clone size are taken from that table; D and trimming were inferred from the DNA. Within this sample are about 22,000 clones, with 85% to 95% of them counted one time only. 5% to 7.5% of the sample comes from the top ten.

This clone was recorded a few times. This receptor's antigen is unknown. Base qualities were left out, and no much larger clone turns up one base away. Based on the germline V gene, the CDR1 and CDR2 sequences are SGHTA and FQGNSA. Trimming takes 5 bases from V and 0 bases from J, and the germline ends sit 15 bases apart. The CDR3 holds 16 amino acids from the cysteine to the phenylalanine. The retained sequence is limited to the CDR3, 48 bases, with the frame set at the first base. Taken with the paper, the label for time point translates to: resected brain tissue, or blood drawn just prior to surgery. The surgery cases with the highest brain T cell transcript signatures were chosen for TCR beta chain sequencing of brain tissue, and also of blood when blood was available. Prior to surgery, the patients had been treated with at least one anti-epileptic drug. TCR-sequenced patients were children with drug-resistant epilepsy due to tuberous sclerosis complex, focal cortical dysplasia, Rasmussen encephalitis or hemimegalencephaly. The blood samples were collected right before the epilepsy surgery. Bulk genomic DNA was isolated from unsorted brain tissue and whole blood using the Monarch genomic DNA purification kit.

Findings and caveats that apply to the study as a whole: Sequencing depth differed between pre- and post-surgery blood, so clones missing from the pre-surgery sample may reflect undersampling. Viral specificity was inferred solely from CDR3 sequence similarity, and the HCMV serostatus of the patients was not known.

The rearranged chain carries TRBV7-2 and TRBJ2-3; no D gene can be assigned with confidence. The origin of this receptor is a boy younger than 18 with focal cortical dysplasia and intractable seizures. The material sequenced was peripheral blood, taken at surgery. Here the CDR3 is given as CASSLWTLTSTDTQYF. The DNA sequence is given as TGTGCCAGCAGCCTGTGGACCCTAACTAGCACAGATACGCAGTATTTT.